These 25 T cell receptor beta chains came from one sample sequenced in a study of blood T cell repertoires in COVID-19. The method was immunoSEQ multiplex PCR; TCRdb's version includes in-frame clones alone and lacks a portion of them. The table has about 120,000 clones, around 81% seen once. Sequenced sample: peripheral blood. These TCRs come from a man aged 65-85 years with acute or convalescent COVID-19.

The chain combines TRBV19 with TRBJ1-5, with 7 bases lining up with TRBD1. Germline CDR1 and CDR2: LNHDA and SQIVND (reference sequence). This CDR3 region has 16 residues. The trim removed 0 bases at V and 7 bases at J, leaving 9 bases unmatched. The CDR3 coding sequence is TGTGCCAGTAGTATAGATAAGGGTCAGGGGGAACAGCCCCAGCATTTT. Protein sequence: CASSIDKGQGEQPQHF.

In its sample, this clone was seen a few times. The chain has TRBV5-5 and TRBJ1-1; D might be TRBD1 (5 bases). The CDR3 runs to 17 residues. The germline CDR1 and CDR2 sequences are SGHKS and YYEKEE (reference sequence). V dropped 1 base and J dropped 3 bases, with 19 bases sitting between them. The DNA for the CDR3 is TGTGCCAGCAGCTTGACTGTCCAGGGCCCTCCTTACACTGAAGCTTTCTTT. Amino acids: CASSLTVQGPPYTEAFF.

This clone appeared once. The CDR3 region is CASSLVTAGGDEQFF. CDR3 nucleotides: TGTGCCAGCAGCTTAGTAACAGCGGGGGGGGATGAGCAGTTCTTC. The chain recombines TRBV11-2 with TRBJ2-1, with TRBD2 identical over 10 bases. Germline V CDR1 and CDR2: SGHAT, FQNNGV. J gave up 8 bases and V 1 base, and 5 bases lay outside the gene matches. This CDR3 region has 15 residues. Drawing the rest from reference TRBV11-2 and TRBJ2-1, the complete variable domain is EAGVAQSPRYKIIEKRQSVAFWCNPISGHATLYWYQQILGQGPKLLIQFQNNGVVDDSQLPKDRFSAERLKGVDSTLKIQPAKLEDSAVYLCASSLVTAGGDEQFFGPGTRLTVL.

The V and J genes are TRBV7-3 and TRBJ2-2; 16 bases are a match to TRBD2. The V gene's germline CDR1 is SGHTA and CDR2 FQGTGA. Unmatched junction bases numbered 11, after V lost 4 bases and J lost 6 bases. CDR3 length: 19 residues. This CDR3 is CASSSTGTSGGAIAGELFF. In DNA form, the CDR3 reads TGTGCCAGCAGCTCGACCGGGACTAGCGGGGGGGCTATTGCCGGGGAGCTGTTTTTT. Filled out from reference TRBV7-3 and TRBJ2-2, the complete variable domain reads GAGVSQTPSNKVTEKGKYVELRCDPISGHTALYWYRQSLGQGPEFLIYFQGTGAADDSGLPNDRFFAVRPEGSVSTLKIQRTERGDSAVYLCASSSTGTSGGAIAGELFFGEGSRLTVL.

The rearrangement uses TRBV5-1 and TRBJ1-2, with D unclear. The CDR3 spans 15 residues. Germline lookup yields CDR1 SGHRS and CDR2 YFSETQ. The V end was cut by 4 bases, the J end by 4 bases, with 17 bases between. In DNA, the CDR3 is TGCGCCAGCAGCGAATCGGAGGGTCGGGGCTATGGCTACACCTTC. Its translation is CASSESEGRGYGYTF.

V gene TRBV7-8 combines with J gene TRBJ2-2, with 7 bases identical to TRBD2. The CDR3 runs to 17 residues. V trimming: 1 base; J trimming: 5 bases; junction bases outside the gene matches: 10. CDR1 and CDR2 from the germline V gene are SGHVS and FQNEAQ. Here the CDR3 DNA reads TGTGCCAGCAGCTTAGGGGAGGGGACGCCGGGGACCGGGGAGCTGTTTTTT. Amino acid sequence: CASSLGEGTPGTGELFF.

The chain joins TRBV18 to TRBJ2-7; maybe TRBD2 (7 bases). The V end was cut by 0 bases, the J end by 6 bases, with 15 bases between. This CDR3 region has 15 residues. From germline, CDR1 is KGHSH and CDR2 LQKENI. CDR3 nucleotide sequence: TGTGCCAGCTCACCACCGAGTCTGGGGGGGCTCGAGCAGTACTTC. Amino acids: CASSPPSLGGLEQYF.

The rearrangement joins TRBV21-1 to TRBJ1-1. TRBV21-1 is a known pseudogene. This CDR3 is 14 amino acids long. This CDR3 is CASSTHGLNTEAFF. DNA of the CDR3: TGTGCCAGCAGCACCCACGGGTTGAACACTGAAGCTTTCTTT.

This clone came up once. The V and J genes are TRBV4-2 and TRBJ1-2, with D possibly matching TRBD1 (6 bases). The V end lost 0 bases, the J end lost 8 bases, and 13 bases lay between the germline ends. Germline V lookup: CDR1 LGHNA, CDR2 YNFKEQ. The CDR3 covers 14 residues. This CDR3 reads CASSQENREGGYTF. The CDR3, as DNA: TGTGCCAGCAGCCAAGAAAACAGGGAGGGCGGCTACACCTTC.

A few counts support this clone. As DNA, the CDR3 is TGTGCCAGTAGCACCACAGGTCTGAGAGGCTACACCTTC. Encoded protein: CASSTTGLRGYTF. The genes are TRBV19 and TRBJ1-2; D is possibly TRBD1 (5 bases). The CDR3 totals 13 residues. Between the trimmed V and J ends, which lost 6 bases and 8 bases, there was a span of 16 bases. Germline CDR1 reads LNHDA; CDR2 reads SQIVND (reference sequence).

The chain links TRBV24-1 to TRBJ2-1; no clear D. CDR1 and CDR2 from the germline V gene are KGHDR and SFDVKD. The CDR3 totals 17 residues. V lost 0 bases and J lost 7, with 18 bases in between. CDR3 loop: CATSDLQWVLPGNEQFF. The CDR3, as DNA: TGTGCCACCAGTGATTTGCAATGGGTCCTTCCAGGAAATGAGCAGTTCTTC.

The sample holds one count of this clone. V gene TRBV5-1 combines with J gene TRBJ2-5, with 7 nucleotides matching TRBD1. Germline V gene data show CDR1 as SGHRS and CDR2 as YFSETQ. With V trimmed by 1 base and J by 5 bases, 8 bases remained unmatched. The CDR3 is 15 residues long. The CDR3 bases are TGCGCCAGCAGCTTGTTCGGGACAGAAAGGGAGACCCAGTACTTC. This gives the protein CASSLFGTERETQYF.

The rearrangement links TRBV10-3 to TRBJ2-2; tentatively, D is TRBD2 (5 bases). Deletions cut 8 bases from V and 6 bases from J, with 28 bases between. CDR1 is ENHRY, CDR2 SYGVKD, per germline. The CDR3 extends over 18 amino acids. In nucleotides, the CDR3 is TGTGCCATCTCCCCGAAGGGCATGCTGCAGGTCGGGGCCGGGGAGCTGTTTTTT. The encoded protein is CAISPKGMLQVGAGELFF.

This clone came up once. This chain links TRBV6-5 with TRBJ2-2; D is uncertain. Between the trimmed V and J ends, which lost 1 base and 5 bases, there was a span of 14 bases. The CDR3 sequence is 16 residues long. Germline values: CDR1 MNHEY, CDR2 SVGAGI. CDR3 sequence reads: CASSYFRQVDTGELFF. CDR3 nucleotides: TGTGCCAGCAGTTACTTTAGACAAGTGGATACCGGGGAGCTGTTTTTT.

The V and J genes are TRBV14 and TRBJ2-7; TRBD1 matches at 10 bases. The CDR3 extends over 15 amino acids. CDR1 and CDR2 (germline): SGHDN, FVKESK. The junction had 8 bases not matched to a gene; V was cut back by 4 bases and J by 5 bases. The CDR3 reads CASSRDRGRRDEQYF. As DNA, the CDR3 is TGTGCCAGCAGCCGAGACAGGGGGCGACGGGACGAGCAGTACTTC.

This clone appeared once. The gene calls are TRBV29-1 and TRBJ2-2; TRBD1 agrees at 7 bases. The CDR3 runs to 13 residues. CDR1 is SQVTM, CDR2 ANQGSEA, per germline. J gave up 6 bases and V 6 bases, and 7 bases lay outside the gene matches. CDR3 DNA sequence: TGCAGCGTGGTGACAGGGAATGCCGGGGAGCTGTTTTTT. It is translated as CSVVTGNAGELFF.

The CDR3 here is CASSQIPGPYEQYF. CDR3 sequence (DNA): TGCGCCAGCAGCCAAATTCCTGGCCCCTACGAGCAGTACTTC. This chain connects TRBV4-3 to TRBJ2-7; D is unclear. The CDR3 runs 14 residues. Trimming stripped 2 bases from V and 2 bases from J, with 10 bases between. Germline loops: CDR1 LGHNA, CDR2 YSLEER.

The CDR3 DNA is TGTGCCAGCAGCTTAAAGCCGGGACAGGGAGACACCGGGGAGCTGTTTTTT. Translated, it gives CASSLKPGQGDTGELFF. The gene calls are TRBV7-3 and TRBJ2-2, with 9 positions matching TRBD1. The CDR3 consists of 17 residues. The germline CDR1 and CDR2 sequences are SGHTA and FQGTGA. The junction had 6 bases not matched to a gene; V was cut back by 1 base and J by 3 bases. Complete variable domain (other parts from reference TRBV7-3 and TRBJ2-2): GAGVSQTPSNKVTEKGKYVELRCDPISGHTALYWYRQSLGQGPEFLIYFQGTGAADDSGLPNDRFFAVRPEGSVSTLKIQRTERGDSAVYLCASSLKPGQGDTGELFFGEGSRLTVL.

The rearrangement joins TRBV5-1 to TRBJ1-1; a possible D gene is TRBD1 (6 bases). V was trimmed by 5 bases and J by 5 bases, leaving 13 bases between them. CDR3 size: 13 residues. From germline, CDR1 is SGHRS and CDR2 YFSETQ. This chain's CDR3 is CASSSSGVTEAFF. For the CDR3, the DNA is TGCGCCAGCAGTTCTTCAGGGGTAACTGAAGCTTTCTTT.

This clone was counted once. The rearrangement joins TRBV5-1 to TRBJ1-1, with D tentatively TRBD1 (5 bases). V was trimmed by 2 bases and J by 5 bases, leaving 19 bases between them. Germline V gives CDR1 SGHRS, CDR2 YFSETQ. This CDR3 comprises 16 residues. The CDR3 DNA sequence: TGCGCCAGCAGCTTAGGCCCCCAGTCGGGGGAGACTGAAGCTTTCTTT. It specifies CASSLGPQSGETEAFF. Combining the CDR3 with reference TRBV5-1 and TRBJ1-1 gives the whole variable domain KAGVTQTPRYLIKTRGQQVTLSCSPISGHRSVSWYQQTPGQGLQFLFEYFSETQRNKGNFPGRFSGRQFSNSRSEMNVSTLELGDSALYLCASSLGPQSGETEAFFGQGTRLTVV.

The chain is built from TRBV30 and TRBJ1-2; D unclear. Trimming cost V 3 bases and J 0 bases, with 17 bases left between them. Germline-derived CDR1 and CDR2 are GTSNPN and SVGIG (reference sequence). This CDR3 is built from 16 residues. DNA for the CDR3: TGTGCCTGGAGGGACTCAAGTTTCCCTTCTAACTATGGCTACACCTTC. Amino acid sequence: CAWRDSSFPSNYGYTF.

The chain is built from TRBV5-1 and TRBJ2-1; 9 bases map to TRBD1. Germline V gene lookup returns CDR1 SGHRS and CDR2 YFSETQ. This CDR3 has 16 residues. V shed 0 bases and J 6 bases; nucleotides not matched to a gene: 7. CDR3 protein: CASSLGGTGSSNEQFF. The CDR3 nucleotides are TGCGCCAGCAGCTTGGGGGGGACAGGGTCTTCCAATGAGCAGTTCTTC.

The chain carries TRBV5-1 and TRBJ1-1; 9 nucleotides match TRBD1. From germline, CDR1 is SGHRS and CDR2 YFSETQ. The V and J ends lost 4 bases and 1 base, in that order; junction bases with no gene match: 5. This CDR3 is 15 amino acids long. CDR3 in amino acids: CASSGGQGENTEAFF. The CDR3 DNA follows: TGCGCCAGCAGCGGGGGACAGGGTGAGAACACTGAAGCTTTCTTT.

The J gene is TRBJ2-5, the V gene TRBV6-5; 14 bases fit TRBD2. This CDR3 is 14 amino acids long. Germline loops: CDR1 MNHEY, CDR2 SVGAGI. V gave up 6 bases and J gave up 5 bases; unmatched junction bases: 2. CDR3 sequence reads: CASRGLAGAETQYF. Here the CDR3 DNA reads TGTGCCAGCAGGGGACTAGCGGGGGCGGAGACCCAGTACTTC.

The rearrangement uses TRBV7-8 and TRBJ1-1; TRBD1 is a possible D gene (6 bases). The CDR3 has 13 amino acids. V was trimmed by 4 bases and J by 6 bases, leaving 12 bases between them. Germline V gene data show CDR1 as SGHVS and CDR2 as FQNEAQ. The chain's CDR3 is CASSSAGAAEAFF. CDR3 in DNA: TGTGCCAGCAGCTCAGCGGGGGCGGCTGAAGCTTTCTTT.